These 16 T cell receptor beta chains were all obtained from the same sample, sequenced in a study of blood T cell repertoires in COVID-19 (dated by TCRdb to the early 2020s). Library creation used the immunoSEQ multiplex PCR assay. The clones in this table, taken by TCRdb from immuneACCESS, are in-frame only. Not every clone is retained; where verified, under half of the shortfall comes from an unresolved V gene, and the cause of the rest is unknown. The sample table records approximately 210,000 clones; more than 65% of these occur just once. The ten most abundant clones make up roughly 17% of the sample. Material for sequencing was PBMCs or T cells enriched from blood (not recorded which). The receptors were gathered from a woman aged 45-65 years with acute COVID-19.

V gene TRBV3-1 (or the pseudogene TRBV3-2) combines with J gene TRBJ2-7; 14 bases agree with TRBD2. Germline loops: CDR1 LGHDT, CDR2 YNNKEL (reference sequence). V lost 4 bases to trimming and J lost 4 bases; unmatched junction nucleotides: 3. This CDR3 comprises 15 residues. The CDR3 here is CASSLRTSGGYEQYV. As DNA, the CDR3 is TGTGCCAGCAGCCTACGGACTAGCGGGGGGTACGAGCAGTACGTC.

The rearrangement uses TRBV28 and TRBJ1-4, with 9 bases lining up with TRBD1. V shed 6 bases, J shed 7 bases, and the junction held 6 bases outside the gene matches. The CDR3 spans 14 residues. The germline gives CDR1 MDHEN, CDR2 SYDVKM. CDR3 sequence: CASRTGTGSEKLFF. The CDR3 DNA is TGTGCCAGCAGGACCGGGACAGGGAGTGAAAAACTGTTTTTT.

The CDR3 protein is CASSPELWGDEQFF. DNA for the CDR3: TGTGCCAGCAGCCCGGAGTTATGGGGAGATGAGCAGTTCTTC. The J gene is TRBJ2-1, the V gene TRBV7-9; the D gene is possibly TRBD2 (5 bases). Between the trimmed V and J ends, which lost 5 bases and 8 bases, there was a span of 16 bases. The germline gives CDR1 SEHNR, CDR2 FQNEAQ (reference sequence). There are 14 residues in the CDR3.

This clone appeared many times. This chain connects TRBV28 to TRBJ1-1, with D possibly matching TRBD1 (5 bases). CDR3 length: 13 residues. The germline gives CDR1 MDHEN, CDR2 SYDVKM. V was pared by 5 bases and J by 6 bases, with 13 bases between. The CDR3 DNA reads TGTGCCAGCAGTGGGGGGAACATCGCTGAAGCTTTCTTT. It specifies CASSGGNIAEAFF.

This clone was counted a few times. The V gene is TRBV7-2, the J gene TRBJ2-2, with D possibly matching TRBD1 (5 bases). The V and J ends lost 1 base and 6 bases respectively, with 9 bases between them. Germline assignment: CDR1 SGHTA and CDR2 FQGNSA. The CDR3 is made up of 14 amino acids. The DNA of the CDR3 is TGTGCCAGCAGCTTAGTAGGGGTGCCCGGGGAGCTGTTTTTT. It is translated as CASSLVGVPGELFF.

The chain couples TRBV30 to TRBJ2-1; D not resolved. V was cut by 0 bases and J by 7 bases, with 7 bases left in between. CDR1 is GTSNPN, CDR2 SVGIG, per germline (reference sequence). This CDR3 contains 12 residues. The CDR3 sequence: CAWSVQQNEQFF. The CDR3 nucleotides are TGTGCCTGGAGTGTACAACAGAATGAGCAGTTCTTC.

DNA of the CDR3: TGTGCCAGCTCATCGGGACACTCCAGCACAGATACGCAGTATTTT. This encodes CASSSGHSSTDTQYF. The chain couples TRBV18 to TRBJ2-3; possible D gene TRBD1, 6 bases. CDR1 is KGHSH, CDR2 LQKENI, per germline. Trimming shortened V by 5 bases and J by 0 bases, and 12 bases separated the two germline ends. The CDR3 is 15 residues long.

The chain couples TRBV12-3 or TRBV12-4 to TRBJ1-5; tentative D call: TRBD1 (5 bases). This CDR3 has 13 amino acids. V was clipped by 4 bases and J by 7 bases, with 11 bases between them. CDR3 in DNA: TGTGCCAGCAGTTGGGGAGGGGAGCAGCCCCAGCATTTT. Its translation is CASSWGGEQPQHF.

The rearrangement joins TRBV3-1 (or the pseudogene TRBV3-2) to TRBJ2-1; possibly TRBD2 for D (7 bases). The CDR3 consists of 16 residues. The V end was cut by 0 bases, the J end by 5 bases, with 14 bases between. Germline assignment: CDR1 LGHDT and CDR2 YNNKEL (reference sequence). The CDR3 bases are TGTGCCAGCAGCCAAGATTGGGGGGGCTACAACAATGAGCAGTTCTTC. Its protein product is CASSQDWGGYNNEQFF.

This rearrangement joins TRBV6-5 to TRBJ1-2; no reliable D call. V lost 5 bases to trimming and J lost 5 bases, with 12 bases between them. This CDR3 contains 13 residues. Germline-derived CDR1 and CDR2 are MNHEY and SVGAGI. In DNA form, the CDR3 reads TGTGCCAGCAGTCCCCTTACAGCTTATGGCTACACCTTC. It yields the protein CASSPLTAYGYTF.

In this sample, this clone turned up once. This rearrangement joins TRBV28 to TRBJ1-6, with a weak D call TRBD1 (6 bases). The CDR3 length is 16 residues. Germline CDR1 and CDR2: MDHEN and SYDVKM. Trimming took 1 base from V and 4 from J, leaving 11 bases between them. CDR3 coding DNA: TGTGCCAGCAGTTTATCCCAGGACAGTTATAATTCACCCCTCCACTTT. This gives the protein CASSLSQDSYNSPLHF.

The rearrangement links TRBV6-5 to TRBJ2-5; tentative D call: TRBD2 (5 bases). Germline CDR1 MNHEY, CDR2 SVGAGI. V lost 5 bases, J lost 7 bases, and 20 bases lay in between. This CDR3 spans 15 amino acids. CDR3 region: CASSPQDYPAGTQYF. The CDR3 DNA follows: TGTGCCAGCAGTCCACAAGACTACCCCGCCGGGACCCAGTACTTC.

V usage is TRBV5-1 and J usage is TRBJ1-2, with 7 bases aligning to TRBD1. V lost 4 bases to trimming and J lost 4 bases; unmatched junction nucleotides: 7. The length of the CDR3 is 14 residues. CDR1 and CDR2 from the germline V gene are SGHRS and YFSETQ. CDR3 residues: CASSDSGTVYGYTF. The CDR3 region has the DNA TGCGCCAGCAGCGACTCCGGGACAGTCTATGGCTACACCTTC.

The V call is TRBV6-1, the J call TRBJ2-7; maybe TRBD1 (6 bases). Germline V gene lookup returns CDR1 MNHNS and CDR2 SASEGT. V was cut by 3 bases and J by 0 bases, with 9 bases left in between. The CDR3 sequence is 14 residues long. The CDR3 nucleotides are TGTGCCAGCAGTGACAGGGGCGGCTCCTACGAGCAGTACGTC. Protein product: CASSDRGGSYEQYV.

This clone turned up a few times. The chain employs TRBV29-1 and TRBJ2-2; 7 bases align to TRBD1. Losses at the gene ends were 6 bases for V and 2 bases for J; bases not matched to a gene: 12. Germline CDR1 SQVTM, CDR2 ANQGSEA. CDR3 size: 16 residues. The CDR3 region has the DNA TGCAGCGTCGGACGACAGGGTCTGACCAACACCGGGGAGCTGTTTTTT. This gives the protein CSVGRQGLTNTGELFF.

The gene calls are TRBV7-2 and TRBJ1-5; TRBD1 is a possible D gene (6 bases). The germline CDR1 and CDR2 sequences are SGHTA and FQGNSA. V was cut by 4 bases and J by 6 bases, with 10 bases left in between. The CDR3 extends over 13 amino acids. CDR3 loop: CASSSSGVQPQHF. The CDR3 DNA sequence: TGTGCCAGCAGCTCCTCAGGGGTTCAGCCCCAGCATTTT. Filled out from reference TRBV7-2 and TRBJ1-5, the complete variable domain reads GAGVSQSPSNKVTEKGKDVELRCDPISGHTALYWYRQSLGQGLEFLIYFQGNSAPDKSGLPSDRFSAERTGGSVSTLTIQRTQQEDSAVYLCASSSSGVQPQHFGDGTRLSIL.